The 23 T cell receptor beta chains below all came from one sample that was sequenced in a study of T cells in Graves' hyperthyroidism and ophthalmopathy. Researchers took RNA transcripts and amplified the TCR beta CDR3 regions from them. HTBI primers were the set used in a first-round RT-PCR of the TCR CDR3. TCRdb re-called the multiplex PCR reads with MiXCR, one entry per CDR3 protein. This sample has 40,000 to 60,000 distinct CDR3 sequences, with roughly half found just once. Sequencing used blood. Receptors were obtained from a woman in her forties or fifties with Graves' ophthalmopathy.

In its sample, this clonotype was seen a few times. This chain uses TRBV15 with TRBJ2-1; unclear D gene. CDR3 length: 13 residues. V was trimmed by 11 bases and J by 2 bases, leaving 13 bases between them. Looked up from germline, CDR1 is LNHNV and CDR2 is YYDKDF (reference sequence). The CDR3 sequence: CAEQGLAYNEQFF. As DNA, the CDR3 is TGTGCCGAACAAGGGTTAGCCTACAATGAGCAGTTCTTC.

This chain links TRBV2 with TRBJ1-1, with unresolved D. Trimming cost V 5 bases and J 7 bases, with 8 bases left between them. In germline, CDR1 is SNHLY, CDR2 FYNNEI. The CDR3 consists of 11 residues. The CDR3 nucleotides read TGTGCCAGCAGTTACGATCTTGAAGCTTTCTTT. As protein: CASSYDLEAFF.

In the case of this clonotype: The junction differs from germline at one of its ends, possibly a read error. The chain employs TRBV4-2 and TRBJ2-5; 7 bases are shared with TRBD2. The germline gives CDR1 LGHNA, CDR2 YNFKEQ. This CDR3 is 16 amino acids long. The CDR3 spells CASGQEVSSGSGPQYF. CDR3 in DNA: TGTGCCAGCGGCCAAGAGGTTTCTAGCGGCTCTGGGCCCCAGTACTTC.

This clonotype was recorded only once. V and J are TRBV19 and TRBJ2-7; a possible D gene is TRBD2 (5 bases). The CDR3 runs to 14 residues. The germline V gene encodes CDR1 LNHDA and CDR2 SQIVND (reference sequence). V shed 6 bases and J shed 8 bases, with 20 bases lying between them. The CDR3, as DNA: TGTGCCAGTAGCCGACCGGGGAAAGGGTACAAGCAGTACTTC. Residues: CASSRPGKGYKQYF.

The V and J genes are TRBV7-9 and TRBJ2-7; no definite D call. This CDR3 has 13 residues. Germline V gene lookup returns CDR1 SEHNR and CDR2 FQNEAQ (reference sequence). Trimming stripped 11 bases from V and 0 bases from J, with 14 bases between. The CDR3 is CAYRDGSSYEQYF. CDR3 sequence (DNA): TGTGCCTACCGAGACGGTAGCTCCTACGAGCAGTACTTC. The whole variable domain, remainder taken from reference TRBV7-9 and TRBJ2-7, is DTGVSQNPRHKITKRGQNVTFRCDPISEHNRLYWYRQTLGQGPEFLTYFQNEAQLEKSRLLSDRFSAERPKGSFSTLEIQRTEQGDSAMYLCAYRDGSSYEQYFGPGTRLTVT.

V usage is TRBV4-2 and J usage is TRBJ2-3; D not certain. The CDR3 is 10 amino acids. V lost 0 bases and J 8 bases, leaving 0 bases between the germline ends. CDR1 is LGHNA, CDR2 YNFKEQ, per germline. CDR3 in DNA: TGTGCCAGCAGCCAAGATACGCAGTATTTT. It translates to CASSQDTQYF.

The V gene is TRBV7-9, the J gene TRBJ2-3, with TRBD1 matching 7 bases. The CDR3 consists of 14 residues. The trim removed 4 bases at V and 11 bases at J, leaving 12 bases unmatched. From germline, CDR1 is SEHNR and CDR2 FQNEAQ (reference sequence). This CDR3 is CASSSRQGHNEQYF. CDR3 nucleotides: TGTGCCAGCAGCTCGCGACAGGGCCACAATGAGCAGTATTTT.

This sequence joins TRBV19 and TRBJ2-7; tentatively, D is TRBD1 or TRBD2 (5 bases each). V was shortened by 4 bases and J by 2 bases, with 12 bases between the two germline ends. This CDR3 spans 14 amino acids. Germline CDR1 and CDR2: LNHDA and SQIVND (reference sequence). CDR3 sequence reads: CASSTLPGPYEQYF. The CDR3 region has the DNA TGTGCCAGTAGTACGCTCCCGGGACCCTACGAGCAGTACTTC.

This clonotype was seen a handful of times. The gene calls are TRBV10-2 and TRBJ2-1; TRBD1 agrees at 9 bases. The CDR3 is 15 amino acids. V lost 6 bases and J lost 7; bases outside the gene matches: 10. CDR1 is WSHSY and CDR2 is SAAADI in the germline V gene. CDR3 nucleotides: TGCGCCAGCAGCCCCGGGACAGGGCTGTATAATGAGCAGTTCTTC. This translates into CASSPGTGLYNEQFF.

By proportion, this clonotype is medium-sized. The J gene is TRBJ2-1, the V gene TRBV24-1; maybe TRBD2 (6 bases). Germline assignment: CDR1 KGHDR and CDR2 SFDVKD. CDR3 length: 13 residues. Trimming cost V 9 bases and J 2 bases, with 10 bases left between them. The CDR3 loop reads CATGLSPYNEQFF. The CDR3 nucleotides are TGTGCCACCGGACTATCGCCCTACAATGAGCAGTTCTTC.

V is TRBV10-1 and J is TRBJ1-2; 9 nucleotides line up with TRBD1. Per the germline V gene, CDR1 is WNHNN and CDR2 is SYGVQD (reference sequence). Trimming removed 3 bases from V and 3 bases from J; junction bases left unmatched: 14. This CDR3 region has 18 residues. The CDR3 sequence: CASSEGGTGTHFDYGYTF. The CDR3 nucleotides read TGCGCCAGCAGTGAAGGCGGGACAGGGACCCACTTTGACTATGGCTACACCTTC.

This clonotype appeared once. A much larger clone lies one base from this, so it may be a read error. The V call is TRBV6-2 or TRBV6-3, the J call TRBJ1-1; no definite D call. From germline, CDR1 is MNHEY and CDR2 SVGEGT. The V and J ends lost 7 bases and 5 bases respectively, with 11 bases between them. The CDR3 length is 12 residues. DNA for the CDR3: TGTGCCAGCACCAACACCCGGACTGAAGCTTTCTTT. Its translation is CASTNTRTEAFF.

This clonotype was seen a few times. This chain connects TRBV5-5 to TRBJ2-7, with TRBD1 matching 11 bases. The CDR3 extends over 16 amino acids. V lost 2 bases, J lost 6 bases, and 10 bases stayed unmatched. Germline values: CDR1 SGHKS, CDR2 YYEKEE (reference sequence). The CDR3 DNA follows: TGTGCCAGCAGCTTTTCCGGGACAGGGGGAAAGTGCGAGCAGTACTTC. Translating it yields CASSFSGTGGKCEQYF.

This clonotype has a handful of counts. This chain joins TRBV6-2 or TRBV6-3 and TRBJ1-2; 9 positions agree with TRBD1. Germline trimming cut 5 bases from V and 4 bases from J; bases unmatched to any gene: 11. CDR1 MNHEY and CDR2 SVGEGT come from the germline V gene. CDR3 size: 16 residues. The CDR3 here is CASSQSSGTGLYGYTF. CDR3 in DNA: TGTGCCAGCAGTCAAAGCTCCGGGACAGGGCTCTATGGCTACACCTTC.

This clonotype was seen more than once but under ten times. The rearrangement uses TRBV27 and TRBJ1-2; 8 bases are shared with TRBD1. The V and J ends lost 5 bases and 5 bases, in that order; junction bases with no gene match: 10. This CDR3 comprises 15 residues. Germline lookup yields CDR1 MNHEY and CDR2 SMNVEV (reference sequence). The CDR3 nucleotides are TGTGCCAGCAGTCCGACAGGGGCGAGTGCGTATGGCTACACCTTC. This encodes CASSPTGASAYGYTF.

Concerning this clonotype itself: An end of the junction differs from the germline gene, which may be a read error. The genes are TRBV5-1 and TRBJ2-6, with D possibly matching TRBD1 (6 bases). The CDR3 is 16 residues long. CDR1 SGHRS and CDR2 YFSETQ come from the germline V gene. The DNA of the CDR3 is TGCGCCGGCAGCTTAGTGGGGGCGACTGGGGCCAACGTCCTGACTTTC. It specifies CAGSLVGATGANVLTF. Looking up the rest from reference TRBV5-1 and TRBJ2-6 gives the full variable domain: KAGVTQTPRYLIKTRGQQVTLSCSPISGHRSVSWYQQTPGQGLQFLFEYFSETQRNKGNFPGRFSGRQFSNSRSEMNVSTLELGDSALYLCAGSLVGATGANVLTFGAGSRLTVL.

The V and J genes are TRBV15 and TRBJ2-2; TRBD1 agrees at 10 bases. V shed 1 base, J shed 6 bases, and the junction held 2 bases outside the gene matches. In germline, CDR1 is LNHNV, CDR2 YYDKDF (reference sequence). The length of the CDR3 is 15 residues. The CDR3, as DNA: TGTGCCACCAGCAGAGTGGGACAGGGGTCCGGGGAGCTGTTTTTT. The encoded protein is CATSRVGQGSGELFF. Based on the CDR3 plus reference TRBV15 and TRBJ2-2, the full variable domain is DAMVIQNPRYQVTQFGKPVTLSCSQTLNHNVMYWYQQKSSQAPKLLFHYYDKDFNNEADTPDNFQSRRPNTSFCFLDIRSPGLGDTAMYLCATSRVGQGSGELFFGEGSRLTVL.

Many counts were recorded for this clonotype. The J gene is TRBJ2-3, the V gene TRBV7-9, with 10 bases fitting TRBD1. Germline CDR1 and CDR2: SEHNR and FQNEAQ (reference sequence). V trimming: 5 bases; J trimming: 3 bases; junction bases outside the gene matches: 5. The CDR3 has 15 residues. CDR3 bases: TGTGCCAGCAGCGTCGGGACAGGGGAGACAGATACGCAGTATTTT. Its protein is CASSVGTGETDTQYF. The whole variable domain, remainder taken from reference TRBV7-9 and TRBJ2-3, is DTGVSQNPRHKITKRGQNVTFRCDPISEHNRLYWYRQTLGQGPEFLTYFQNEAQLEKSRLLSDRFSAERPKGSFSTLEIQRTEQGDSAMYLCASSVGTGETDTQYFGPGTRLTVL.

The table lists this clonotype with a count of one. The rearrangement links TRBV2 to TRBJ1-2; D gene ambiguous. The V and J ends lost 7 bases and 6 bases respectively, with 9 bases between them. CDR1 SNHLY and CDR2 FYNNEI come from the germline V gene. There are 11 residues in the CDR3. CDR3 in amino acids: CASTVADGYTF. The DNA for the CDR3 is TGTGCCAGCACAGTTGCAGATGGCTACACCTTC. The entire variable domain, with the rest obtained from reference TRBV2 and TRBJ1-2, is as follows: EPEVTQTPSHQVTQMGQEVILRCVPISNHLYFYWYRQILGQKVEFLVSFYNNEISEKSEIFDDQFSVERPDGSNFTLKIRSTKLEDSAMYFCASTVADGYTFGSGTRLTVV.

The rearrangement uses TRBV27 and TRBJ2-4; 7 bases agree with TRBD2. This CDR3 is built from 15 residues. The germline CDR1 and CDR2 sequences are MNHEY and SMNVEV (reference sequence). The trim removed 4 bases at V and 4 bases at J, leaving 7 bases unmatched. The CDR3 region is CASSSLADLKNIQYF. DNA of the CDR3: TGTGCCAGCAGTTCCCTAGCGGATTTGAAAAACATTCAGTACTTC.

This clonotype has just one count. V and J are TRBV5-1 and TRBJ2-2; tentative D call: TRBD1 (6 bases). The CDR3 sequence is 13 residues long. V shed 3 bases and J shed 5 bases, with 8 bases lying between them. Germline V gene sequence: CDR1 SGHRS, CDR2 YFSETQ. The CDR3 loop is CASSSQGTGELFF. The DNA of the CDR3 is TGCGCCAGCAGCTCACAGGGTACCGGGGAGCTGTTTTTT.

The chain has TRBV19 and TRBJ2-5; 8 bases are shared with TRBD1. Unmatched junction bases numbered 5, after V lost 4 bases and J lost 1 base. Looked up from germline, CDR1 is LNHDA and CDR2 is SQIVND (reference sequence). This CDR3 has 15 residues. The CDR3 nucleotides are TGTGCCAGTAGTACCGGACAGGGAGTCCAAGAGACCCAGTACTTC. Residues: CASSTGQGVQETQYF.

The chain is built from TRBV5-4 and TRBJ1-5, with D maybe TRBD1 (5 bases). This CDR3 region has 15 residues. Looked up from germline, CDR1 is SGHNT and CDR2 is YYREEE (reference sequence). The germline V and J ends were trimmed by 4 bases and 14 bases, with 25 bases remaining between them. CDR3 region: CASSGLGEGRVYEHF. The CDR3 nucleotides read TGTGCCAGCAGCGGATTGGGGGAGGGGAGGGTCTACGAGCATTTT.